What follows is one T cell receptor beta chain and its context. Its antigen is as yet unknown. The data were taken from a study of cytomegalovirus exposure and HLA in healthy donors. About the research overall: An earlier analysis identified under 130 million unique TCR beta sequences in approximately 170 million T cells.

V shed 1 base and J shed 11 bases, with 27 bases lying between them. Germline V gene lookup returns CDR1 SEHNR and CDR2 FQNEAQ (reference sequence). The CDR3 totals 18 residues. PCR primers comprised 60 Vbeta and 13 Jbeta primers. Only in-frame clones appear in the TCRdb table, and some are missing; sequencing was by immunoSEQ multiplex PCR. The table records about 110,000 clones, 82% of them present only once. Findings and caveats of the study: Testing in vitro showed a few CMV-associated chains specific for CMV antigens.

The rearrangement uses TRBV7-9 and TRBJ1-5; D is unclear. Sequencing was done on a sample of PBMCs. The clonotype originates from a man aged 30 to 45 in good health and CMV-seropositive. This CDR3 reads CASSLEACRRLKFSTQHF. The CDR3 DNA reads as TGTGCCAGCAGCTTAGAGGCCTGCAGGCGCCTCAAGTTTTCGACCCAGCATTTT.